This T cell receptor (beta chain) derives from a study of CXCR3-negative and CXCR3-positive naive CD8 T cells (dated by TCRdb to between 2018 and 2021). Context from the whole study: In total, some 140 million TRB reads were obtained, which works out to roughly 1.5 +/- 0.3 million reads per library. Diversity and physicochemical repertoire analyses covered around 10 donors pooled from two independent experiments. For the TRBV-TRBJ cluster analysis, the naive subsets came from roughly 5 donors, while the memory cells came from 3 donors. What the work shows at the level of the full study, not this receptor alone: TRBV-TRBJ usage was similar between naive CXCR3-negative and CXCR3-positive cells from the same donor, while memory cells showed distinct patterns. Because surface CD5, which is linked to self-reactivity in mice, was comparable between the naive subsets, TCR interaction strength was also inferred from the physicochemical properties of TRB CDR3s. Repertoire diversity was comparably high in both naive subsets but much lower in memory CD8+ T cells. Compared with CXCR3-negative naive cells, CXCR3-positive naive cells had TRB CDR3s with higher hydrophobicity (lower Kidera factor 4), lower energy, and higher strength and volume indices. Because CXCR3 expression was partially decreased after cryopreservation, freshly isolated PBMCs were used for most assays.

Each CD8+ T cell subset was flow-sorted in triplicate, and 300,000 cells per subset were placed directly into RLT lysis buffer. To keep memory contaminants out, a stringent definition of naive CD8+ T cells was applied: CD45RO-CCR7+CD27+CD95-. Peripheral blood mononuclear cells were isolated from buffy coats by standard density gradient centrifugation. Naive CXCR3-negative and CXCR3-positive CD8+ T cells were flow-sorted using a FACSAria III. Total RNA was extracted from sorted cells using an RNeasy Mini Kit. The reads were generated on a NextSeq 550. The Human TCR Profiling Kit (MiLaboratory) was used to make UMI-labeled 5' RACE TRB cDNA libraries. cDNA synthesis used the entire amount of extracted RNA, and PCR amplification then used the entire amount of cDNA produced. Libraries were prepared in parallel with an identical number of PCR cycles. The paper's processing steps were these. MIGEC and MiXCR extracted about 49,000 +/- 11,000 unique UMI-labeled TRB cDNA molecules per library, requiring at least two reads per UMI. On average, each library contained about 40,000 +/- 10,000 functional in-frame TRB CDR3 nucleotide clonotypes without stop codons. After downsampling to 5000 UMI-labeled TRB molecules per sample, diversity metrics such as normalized Shannon-Wiener and Chao1 were calculated in VDJtools. For the central five CDR3 residues, VDJtools calculated physicochemical properties weighted by clonotype size, namely interaction energy, strength, volume and Kidera factor 4. The reads underwent TCRdb reprocessing, giving one record for each CDR3 protein sequence and no DNA. Clone size and V and J calls follow TCRdb, not the original study. The sample table holds 100,000 to 150,000 distinct CDR3 sequences. The ten largest clones capture roughly 0.3% of the sample.

As encoded in the germline V gene, CDR1 is SGDLS while CDR2 is YYNGEE. The CDR3 holds 16 amino acids from the cysteine to the phenylalanine. The record lacks a DNA sequence. On this clonotype itself: There is no known antigen for this receptor.

This TCR came from a human donor in good health. Some clones in this sample may be carry-over from other donors' samples. Sequencing was carried out using naive CXCR3- CD8+ T cells from blood. What this sample's cell subset or site label stands for: CD45RO-CCR7+CD27+CD95- naive CD8+ T cells lacking CXCR3 (TNR3-). This chain joins TRBV9 to TRBJ2-7; TCRdb names TRBD2, which stays unverified in the absence of DNA. The CDR3 protein: CASSVVPAGDAYEQYF.